This is a list of T cell receptor beta chains from one sample in a study of B cell selection in AIRE deficiency. Here immunoSEQ multiplex PCR was the method, and the copy in TCRdb shows in-frame clones only, minus some. The data show roughly 25,000 clones, 95% to 98% seen once. The sequencing input was CD4+CD127+ conventional T cells sorted from PBMCs. Source of these receptors: a human donor in good health. The CDR3 runs from the conserved cysteine through the conserved F or W. D genes are given only for firm matches. The size field is filled for only some rows; it gives once, few, many or a size class.

V: TRBV29-1
J: TRBJ2-2
size: NA
D: NA
DNA: TGCAGCGTGGGTGGACACGTGAACACCGGGGAGCTGTTTTTT
CDR3: CSVGGHVNTGELFF

V: TRBV11-3
J: TRBJ2-7
size: NA
D: NA
DNA: TGTGCCAGCAGCCTGACTATGAGCCACGAGCAGTACTTC
CDR3: CASSLTMSHEQYF

V: TRBV7-2
J: TRBJ1-1
size: NA
D: NA
DNA: TGTGCCAGCAGCTTATCAGGGTACACTGAAGCTTTCTTT
CDR3: CASSLSGYTEAFF

V: TRBV7-3
J: TRBJ1-5
size: NA
D: NA
DNA: TGTGCCAGCAGCCGTAAGGTAAGATCGACATTCAGCAATCAGCCCCAGCATTTT
CDR3: CASSRKVRSTFSNQPQHF

V: TRBV5-4
J: TRBJ2-5
size: NA
D: TRBD2
DNA: TGTGCCAGCAGCTCAGGACCCGGGACTAGCGGGAGGCAGGAGACCCAGTACTTC
CDR3: CASSSGPGTSGRQETQYF

V: TRBV5-1
J: TRBJ2-3
size: NA
D: TRBD1
DNA: TGCGCCAGCAGCGAAGGACAGGGGGCATTGAATACGCAGTATTTT
CDR3: CASSEGQGALNTQYF

V: TRBV7-2
J: TRBJ2-5
size: once
D: TRBD2
DNA: TGTGCCAGCAGCTTATTGGGGGGGAGAGGAGAGACCCAGTACTTC
CDR3: CASSLLGGRGETQYF

V: TRBV5-1
J: TRBJ2-1
size: NA
D: NA
DNA: TGCGCCAGCAGCTTGTTACCAGCGGGCAATGAGCAGTTCTTC
CDR3: CASSLLPAGNEQFF

V: TRBV6-6
J: TRBJ2-7
size: NA
D: TRBD2
DNA: TGTGCCAGCAGTACCGGGACTAGCTGGTACGAGCAGTACTTC
CDR3: CASSTGTSWYEQYF

V: TRBV15
J: TRBJ2-2
size: NA
D: NA
DNA: TGTGCCACCAGCAGGGCCCCTAGCCCCGGGGAGCTGTTTTTT
CDR3: CATSRAPSPGELFF

V: TRBV7-2
J: TRBJ2-1
size: NA
D: NA
DNA: TGTGCCAGCAGCTCCCCTGGACCCTCCTACAATGAGCAGTTCTTC
CDR3: CASSSPGPSYNEQFF

V: TRBV5-1
J: TRBJ2-1
size: NA
D: TRBD2
DNA: TGCGCCAGCAGCCCGGGCCTAGCGGGGAATGAGCAGTTCTTC
CDR3: CASSPGLAGNEQFF

V: TRBV2
J: TRBJ2-3
size: NA
D: TRBD2
DNA: TGTGCCAGCCGTGCGACTAGCGGGAGTTTGCCAGATACGCAGTATTTT
CDR3: CASRATSGSLPDTQYF

V: TRBV10-3
J: TRBJ2-1
size: NA
D: TRBD2
DNA: TGTGCCATCAGCGAGGGGACTAGCGGTTACAATGAGCAGTTCTTC
CDR3: CAISEGTSGYNEQFF

V: TRBV7-9
J: TRBJ2-7
size: NA
D: NA
DNA: TGTGCCAGCAACCGTGATAGCTCCCCCCGGGACGAGCAGTACTTC
CDR3: CASNRDSSPRDEQYF

V: TRBV28
J: TRBJ2-7
size: NA
D: TRBD1
DNA: TGTGCCAGCACCCTACGGACAGGGGGGGCCTACGAGCAGTACTTC
CDR3: CASTLRTGGAYEQYF

V: TRBV4-3
J: TRBJ1-4
size: NA
D: NA
DNA: TGCGCCAGCAGCCAAGAGGGGCCACCTAATGAAAAACTGTTTTTT
CDR3: CASSQEGPPNEKLFF

V: TRBV5-1
J: TRBJ2-3
size: NA
D: NA
DNA: TGCGCCAGCGGTACACAAGGCACAGATACGCAGTATTTT
CDR3: CASGTQGTDTQYF

V: TRBV19
J: TRBJ1-5
size: NA
D: NA
DNA: TGTGCCAGTAGTATAGTTCTAGACAATCAGCCCCAGCATTTT
CDR3: CASSIVLDNQPQHF

V: TRBV7-9
J: TRBJ1-5
size: NA
D: NA
DNA: TGTGCCAGCAGTTCACAGGGATCCAGCAATCAGCCCCAGCATTTT
CDR3: CASSSQGSSNQPQHF

V: TRBV7-9
J: TRBJ2-7
size: NA
D: TRBD2
DNA: TGTGCCAGCAGCTTTGGACTAGAGGGAATATCCTACGAGCAGTACTTC
CDR3: CASSFGLEGISYEQYF

V: TRBV9
J: TRBJ2-5
size: NA
D: TRBD2
DNA: TGTGCCAGCAGCGTAGCCCTAGCGGCCCAAGAGACCCAGTACTTC
CDR3: CASSVALAAQETQYF

V: TRBV6-6
J: TRBJ1-6
size: NA
D: TRBD1
DNA: TGTGCCAGCAGTTACGGCCAGGGGGATAATTCACCCCTCCACTTT
CDR3: CASSYGQGDNSPLHF

V: TRBV19
J: TRBJ2-1
size: NA
D: TRBD2
DNA: TGTGCCAGTAGGAATAGCGGGATAGTCAATGAGCAGTTCTTC
CDR3: CASRNSGIVNEQFF

V: TRBV6-6
J: TRBJ2-4
size: NA
D: TRBD1
DNA: TGTGCCAGCAAGACAGGGGTTCTAGCCAAAAACATTCAGTACTTC
CDR3: CASKTGVLAKNIQYF

V: TRBV7-2
J: TRBJ1-1
size: once
D: NA
DNA: TGTGCCAGCAAGCGTCAGAACACTGAAGCTTTCTTT
CDR3: CASKRQNTEAFF

V: TRBV5-1
J: TRBJ2-5
size: NA
D: NA
DNA: TGCGCCAGCAGCTTAGGTACTCCGGGGACCCAGTACTTC
CDR3: CASSLGTPGTQYF

V: TRBV5-1
J: TRBJ1-5
size: NA
D: TRBD1
DNA: TGCGCCAGCAGCTTGGGACAGGGGGGCAATCAGCCCCAGCATTTT
CDR3: CASSLGQGGNQPQHF

V: TRBV7-3
J: TRBJ1-2
size: NA
D: NA
DNA: TGTGCCAGCAGCTCTCAGGGTCATGGCTACACCTTC
CDR3: CASSSQGHGYTF

V: TRBV30
J: TRBJ1-4
size: NA
D: TRBD1
DNA: TGTGCCTGGAGAGGGGACAGTCATGAAAAACTGTTTTTT
CDR3: CAWRGDSHEKLFF

V: TRBV27
J: TRBJ1-6
size: NA
D: NA
DNA: TGTGCCAGCAGTGAGGGTTTCTCCTATAATTCACCCCTCCACTTT
CDR3: CASSEGFSYNSPLHF